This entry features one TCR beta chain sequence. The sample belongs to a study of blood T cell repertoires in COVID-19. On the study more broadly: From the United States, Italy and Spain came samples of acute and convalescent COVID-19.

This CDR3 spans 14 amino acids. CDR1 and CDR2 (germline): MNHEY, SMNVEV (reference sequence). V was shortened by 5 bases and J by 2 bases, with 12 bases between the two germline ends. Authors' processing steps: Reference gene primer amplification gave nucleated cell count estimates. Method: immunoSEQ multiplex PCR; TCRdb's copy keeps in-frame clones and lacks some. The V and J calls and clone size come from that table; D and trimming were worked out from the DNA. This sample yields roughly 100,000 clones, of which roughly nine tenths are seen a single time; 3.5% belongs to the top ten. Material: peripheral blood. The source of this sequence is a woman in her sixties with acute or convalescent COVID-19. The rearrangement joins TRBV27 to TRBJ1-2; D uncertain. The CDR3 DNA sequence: TGTGCCAGCAGTGGCGGGGTCCTCAACTATGGCTACACCTTC. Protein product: CASSGGVLNYGYTF.